This TCR beta chain derives from a study of CD8+ T cells in alopecia areata. Findings and limits, study-wide: For lesional scalp, especially alopecia totalis/universalis, clonality was higher than in normal scalp.

Regarding this clone: Its antigen is unknown.

The authors extracted RNA and reverse transcribed it into cDNA as the sequencing template. Method: immunoSEQ multiplex PCR; TCRdb's copy keeps in-frame clones and lacks some. The sample records 160,000 or so clones, 65% being singletons. Trimming pared 6 bases from V and 9 bases from J, leaving 24 bases between. CDR1 MNHEY and CDR2 SVGAGI come from the germline V gene. This CDR3 is 15 amino acids long. Documented treatment: oral pan-JAK inhibitor, 5-10 mg twice daily. Sequenced material: CD4+ T cells sorted from blood, taken at week 4, from a patient treated with tofacitinib. This clonotype was sampled from a human donor with alopecia areata. This sequence joins TRBV6-5 and TRBJ2-7, with D perhaps TRBD1 (5 bases). Here the CDR3 DNA reads TGTGCCAGCAGCTCCGACAGCAACGCCCAACGAGGGCAGTACTTC. Amino acid sequence: CASSSDSNAQRGQYF.